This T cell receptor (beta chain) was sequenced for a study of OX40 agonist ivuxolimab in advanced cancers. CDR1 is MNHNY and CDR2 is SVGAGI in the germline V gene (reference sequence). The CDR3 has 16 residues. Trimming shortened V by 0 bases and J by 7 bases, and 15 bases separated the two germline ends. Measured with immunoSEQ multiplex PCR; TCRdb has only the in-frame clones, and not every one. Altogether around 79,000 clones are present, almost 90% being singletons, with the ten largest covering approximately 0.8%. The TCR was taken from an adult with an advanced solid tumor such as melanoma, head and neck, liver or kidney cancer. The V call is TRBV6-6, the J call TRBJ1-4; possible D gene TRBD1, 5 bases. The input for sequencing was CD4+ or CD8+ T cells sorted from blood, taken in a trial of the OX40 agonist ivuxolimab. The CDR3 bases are TGTGCCAGCAGTTACTCTTCGGGCGGGGGTCGTGAAAAACTGTTTTTT. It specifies CASSYSSGGGREKLFF.